This T cell receptor (beta chain) was documented in a study of T-cell reconstitution after alpha-beta-depleted transplantation in children. This clonotype turned up a few times. Its specificity is unknown. TCRbeta library preparation incorporated unique molecular identifiers. A single record per CDR3 protein comes from TCRdb applying MiXCR to the PCR reads. The sample gives almost 600,000 distinct CDR3 sequences, roughly 30% of which show up once; approximately 33% is in the top ten. Findings and limits, study-wide: Surviving recipient cells, namely T cells and thymic progenitors, were the source of high day-60 TCRbeta diversity in some patients. Newly produced T cells mostly provided counts and TCRbeta diversity after one year, as hyperexpanded clones declined. Reportedly, only several hundred clones from non-depleted graft cells drove alpha-beta T-cell counts at about two months.

This CDR3 has 16 amino acids. With V trimmed by 4 bases and J by 5 bases, 10 bases remained unmatched. From germline, CDR1 is SGHDT and CDR2 YYEEEE. This clonotype was sampled from a boy younger than two with Wiskott-Aldrich syndrome, due to receive a stem cell transplant. The sequenced sample was PBMCs, obtained before TCRalphabeta/CD19-depleted stem cell transplant. The gene calls are TRBV5-6 and TRBJ2-7; 12 bases map to TRBD2. As DNA, the CDR3 is TGTGCCAGCAGCGGGAGGGAGACTAGCGGGAGTCACGAGCAGTACTTC. It specifies CASSGRETSGSHEQYF.